This T cell receptor beta chain appears in the sequencing data of a study of cytomegalovirus exposure and HLA in healthy donors. Looking at the study overall: A subsequent analysis stated that the approximately 120 validation repertoires were run on the same platform as the approximately 700 first-cohort repertoires. Broader study findings: Rarity held for most TCR sequences, but there were some public TCRs that occurred in many donors.

Assay: immunoSEQ multiplex PCR; the TCRdb copy retains only in-frame clones and omits some. The sample has around 150,000 clones, approximately 96% seen once; the top ten hold approximately 0.82%. About this clone itself: The target antigen is unknown.

Per germline, CDR1 MNHNY and CDR2 SVGAGI (reference sequence). With 5 bases clipped from V and 1 base from J, the junction kept 5 bases outside the gene matches. This CDR3 contains 16 residues. This TCR came from a woman aged 18-29 years in good health and CMV-seronegative. Material for sequencing was PBMCs. This chain connects TRBV6-6 to TRBJ2-3; 11 bases match TRBD2. CDR3 in amino acids: CASSNQLAGGTDTQYF. In nucleotides, the CDR3 is TGTGCCAGCAGTAACCAACTAGCGGGGGGCACAGATACGCAGTATTTT.